These T cell receptor beta chains were read from a single sample in a study of T cells generated in artificial thymic organoids. One entry per CDR3 protein, called by TCRdb with MiXCR from the 5' RACE reads. The sample contains about 3,300 distinct CDR3 sequences, approximately 34% of which appear only once. The sequencing input was naive CD8+ T cells from blood. The source is a human donor who gave cord blood stem cells for thymic organoid culture, a cardiac surgery patient who gave postnatal thymus, or a blood donor (not recorded which). The CDR3 runs from the conserved cysteine through the conserved F or W. The D gene is left open where the match is weak.

>TRBV4-3|-
CASSQARTDTQYF
>TRBV9|TRBD2
CASSASGTWDEQYF
>TRBV7-8|-
CASSAQGNDYGYTF
>TRBV7-9|-
CASSKTANATNEKLFF
>TRBV6-6|TRBD1
CASSYTTGVGGYTF
>TRBV5-6|-
CASSPGAPHNEQFF
>TRBV29-1|TRBD1
CSRQGATGELFF
>TRBV12-3/TRBV12-4|-
CASSTGPSNEQFF
>TRBV12-3/TRBV12-4|-
CASSLGGPDTQYF
>TRBV7-9|TRBD2
CASSPGTSGQETQYF
>TRBV9|-
CASSSWEEGEQYF
>TRBV2|-
CASEPDTFSNQPQHF
>TRBV5-4|TRBD1
CANSLGGQDQETQYF
>TRBV19|-
CASSISADNEQYF
>TRBV7-6|-
CASSSRLPRSSYNEQFF
>TRBV12-3/TRBV12-4|-
CASRLGRGNEQFF
>TRBV7-9|TRBD2
CASDVASGYNEQFF
>TRBV27|-
CASSFSPKNGCTF
>TRBV3-1|-
CASSQGDRPYEQYF
>TRBV5-1|TRBD1
CASSDDRGTGGGYTF
>TRBV12-3/TRBV12-4|TRBD2
CASRRAGAYNEQFF
>TRBV20-1|-
CSARDRLSVSYNEQFF
>TRBV7-2|TRBD2
CASSPRTSGSETQYF
>TRBV28|-
CASSFYTGNSNQPRHF
>TRBV28|TRBD2
CAWSGGIYNEQFF
>TRBV5-6|-
CASSPWGVMNTEAFF
>TRBV4-3|-
CANSQDLRRGNTEAFF
>TRBV29-1|TRBD2
CSVLSGNEQYF
>TRBV28|TRBD2
CASSLFASGSPYQETQYF
>TRBV2|-
CAHERLTGELFF
>TRBV27|-
CASSLWGTPKETQYF
>TRBV27|-
CASSFRGSGYTF
>TRBV20-1|TRBD1
CSAPPGTGGYEQYF
>TRBV28|TRBD1
CASSSRDRGYEQYF
>TRBV7-9|-
CASSSQENPRYEQYF
>TRBV18|-
CASSPETANTEAFF
>TRBV5-1|TRBD1
CASGPIRDRVLVPTDTQYF
>TRBV20-1|-
CSASSHGGSNQPQHF
>TRBV27|-
CASRSTATTEAFF
>TRBV12-3/TRBV12-4|-
CASSSASSYNEQFF
>TRBV5-6|TRBD1
CASSLVQGAEEQYF
>TRBV2|-
CASGLDSQNTEAFF
>TRBV5-5|-
CASSWDMNTEAFF